This T cell receptor (beta chain) derives from a study of radiotherapy plus CTLA-4 blockade in lung cancer. The V and J ends lost 2 bases and 7 bases, in that order; junction bases with no gene match: 20. Germline V gene lookup returns CDR1 LGHNA and CDR2 YSLEER. The CDR3 runs to 19 residues. Whole-study results and caveats: After treatment with radiotherapy plus ipilimumab, TCR clones that came from the tumor expanded in blood.

Regarding this clone: Its antigen is not known.

Using immunoSEQ multiplex PCR, the repertoire was profiled, and TCRdb retains in-frame clones only, with some absent. The data contain about 49,000 clones, around 84% of them singletons. The clonotype comes from a human donor with non-small cell lung cancer whose response to radiotherapy plus ipilimumab could not be evaluated. The rearrangement joins TRBV4-3 to TRBJ1-2, with 9 bases fitting TRBD1. The sequencing used peripheral blood, collected from a patient treated with radiotherapy plus ipilimumab. The CDR3 DNA follows: TGCGCCAGCAGCCAAACTCCGGGGACAGGGAGTTGGGGAACTTTTGGCTACACCTTC. Its translation is CASSQTPGTGSWGTFGYTF.